The 24 T cell receptor beta chains below were found in one sample sequenced in a study of CD4 T cells in relation to SARS-CoV-2 and coronaviruses. Which antigens these TCRs recognize remains unknown. Before the COVID-19 pandemic, during about 2011-2019, CD4+ T cells were taken from unexposed donors. After approximately 10 days of culture, CD4+ T cells were isolated. The data were produced by immunoSEQ multiplex PCR, yet TCRdb's version contains in-frame clones alone and is incomplete. This sample has around 25,000 clones; approximately 82% occur once, and the top ten carry around 30%. Sample: CD4+ T cells from PBMCs, cultured in vitro. These receptors were collected from a human donor in good health.

The CDR3 DNA reads TGTGCCAGCAGCCCGGCCGGGGATGGAACAGATACGCAGTATTTT. Translation: CASSPAGDGTDTQYF. The V gene is TRBV13, the J gene TRBJ2-3; perhaps TRBD2 as D (5 bases). The CDR3 extends over 15 amino acids. Germline CDR1 is PRHDT and CDR2 is FYEKMQ (reference sequence). V was cut by 5 bases and J by 3 bases, with 15 bases left in between.

This chain uses TRBV18 with TRBJ2-3; D is ambiguous. The germline V and J ends were trimmed by 1 base and 6 bases, with 5 bases remaining between them. The CDR3 is 12 residues long. Per germline, CDR1 KGHSH and CDR2 LQKENI. Written as DNA, the CDR3 is TGTGCCAGCTCACCACAATCGGATACGCAGTATTTT. It codes for CASSPQSDTQYF.

The chain links TRBV7-6 to TRBJ2-5; TRBD2 agrees at 14 bases. With V trimmed by 1 base and J by 7 bases, 2 bases remained unmatched. The germline gives CDR1 SGHVS, CDR2 FNYEAQ. The CDR3 has 15 amino acids. The CDR3 DNA reads as TGTGCCAGCAGCTTAGACGGGACTAGCGGGGGGACCCAGTACTTC. It yields the protein CASSLDGTSGGTQYF.

V and J are TRBV25-1 and TRBJ1-1, with a tentative D call TRBD1 (5 bases). V lost 3 bases, J lost 4 bases, and 6 bases lay in between. This CDR3 region has 12 residues. Germline V gene data show CDR1 as MGHDK and CDR2 as SYGVNS. CDR3 DNA sequence: TGTGCCAGCAGTGATGGGGGCACTGAAGCTTTCTTT. It translates to CASSDGGTEAFF.

This sequence joins TRBV2 and TRBJ2-7; D unresolved. Per the germline V gene, CDR1 is SNHLY and CDR2 is FYNNEI. The CDR3 has 14 residues. Trimming cost V 2 bases and J 1 base, with 9 bases left between them. CDR3 sequence: CASSEQANSYEQYF. Written as DNA, the CDR3 is TGTGCCAGCAGTGAACAGGCCAATTCCTACGAGCAGTACTTC.

The rearrangement links TRBV6-5 to TRBJ1-2, with TRBD1 identical over 10 bases. With V trimmed by 5 bases and J by 8 bases, 8 bases remained unmatched. The CDR3 spans 14 residues. CDR1 and CDR2 (germline): MNHEY, SVGAGI. CDR3 DNA: TGTGCCAGCAGTCCGGGGACAGGGGTTTCGGGCTACACCTTC. Its translation is CASSPGTGVSGYTF.

The V call is TRBV19, the J call TRBJ1-1, with D possibly TRBD1 on 5 matching bases. The V end was cut by 7 bases, the J end by 0 bases, with 21 bases between. Per germline, CDR1 LNHDA and CDR2 SQIVND (reference sequence). The CDR3 contains 17 residues. CDR3 amino acids: CASTPGKGSPMNTEAFF. CDR3 DNA: TGTGCCAGTACCCCCGGGAAGGGGAGCCCAATGAACACTGAAGCTTTCTTT.

The chain carries TRBV5-6 and TRBJ1-2; no reliable D call. The germline V and J ends were trimmed by 0 bases and 0 bases, with 12 bases remaining between them. This CDR3 spans 16 amino acids. The germline V gene has CDR1 SGHDT and CDR2 YYEEEE. The CDR3 protein is CASSLVRLSANYGYTF. The CDR3 nucleotides are TGTGCCAGCAGCTTGGTTAGGTTATCGGCTAACTATGGCTACACCTTC.

The rearrangement joins TRBV18 to TRBJ2-5; 11 nucleotides align to TRBD1. Germline V lookup: CDR1 KGHSH, CDR2 LQKENI. This CDR3 has 16 amino acids. V dropped 3 bases and J dropped 3; count of bases not matched to a gene: 6. The DNA for the CDR3 is TGTGCCAGCTCACCGCAGGGACAGGGGGGAGAAGAGACCCAGTACTTC. The encoded protein is CASSPQGQGGEETQYF.

The chain recombines TRBV7-3 with TRBJ2-1; D remains unclear. Germline V CDR1 and CDR2: SGHTA, FQGTGA. The V gene lost 2 bases and the J gene lost 5 bases, with 13 bases spanning the gap. CDR3 length: 15 amino acids. The CDR3, as DNA: TGTGCCAGCAGCTTAGGTGTTGGGAAGAACAATGAGCAGTTCTTC. Translation: CASSLGVGKNNEQFF.

The rearrangement links TRBV5-1 to TRBJ2-7; D is uncertain. The V gene lost 0 bases and the J gene lost 0 bases, with 7 bases spanning the gap. Germline CDR1 SGHRS, CDR2 YFSETQ. The length of the CDR3 is 14 residues. The DNA of the CDR3 is TGCGCCAGCAGCTTGGGTCAGAGCTCCTACGAGCAGTACTTC. This sequence encodes CASSLGQSSYEQYF.

The chain couples TRBV6-5 to TRBJ1-5; D is unclear. This CDR3 spans 12 amino acids. V lost 3 bases to trimming and J lost 3 bases, with 3 bases between them. From germline, CDR1 is MNHEY and CDR2 SVGAGI. The CDR3 spells CASSYINQPQHF. DNA for the CDR3: TGTGCCAGCAGTTATATCAATCAGCCCCAGCATTTT.

This sequence joins TRBV6-5 and TRBJ2-1; 10 positions match TRBD1. The CDR3 runs 13 residues. Per the germline V gene, CDR1 is MNHEY and CDR2 is SVGAGI. V shed 3 bases and J 8 bases; nucleotides not matched to a gene: 1. CDR3 loop: CASSYDRGHEQFF. DNA for the CDR3: TGTGCCAGCAGTTATGACAGGGGGCATGAGCAGTTCTTC.

The chain combines TRBV5-4 with TRBJ1-2; the match to TRBD1 covers 8 bases. Germline CDR1 and CDR2: SGHNT and YYREEE (reference sequence). The V gene end was trimmed by 4 bases and the J gene end by 7 bases; junction bases not matched to a gene: 15. The CDR3 extends over 16 amino acids. CDR3 sequence reads: CASSPMGQDPLVGYTF. CDR3 nucleotides: TGTGCCAGCAGCCCGATGGGACAGGACCCATTAGTTGGCTACACCTTC.

The rearrangement links TRBV29-1 to TRBJ1-2; 7 bases align to TRBD1. V was pared by 7 bases and J by 4 bases, with 6 bases of the junction left unmatched. This CDR3 contains 12 residues. CDR1 and CDR2 from the germline V gene are SQVTM and ANQGSEA. This CDR3 reads CSAGTDLYGYTF. DNA of the CDR3: TGCAGCGCCGGGACAGACCTCTATGGCTACACCTTC.

This clone has just one count. This chain uses TRBV15 with TRBJ2-7; 7 nucleotides agree with TRBD2. V trimming: 0 bases; J trimming: 0 bases; junction bases outside the gene matches: 2. The CDR3 runs 15 residues. Germline CDR1 reads LNHNV; CDR2 reads YYDKDF (reference sequence). Written as DNA, the CDR3 is TGTGCCACCAGCAGAGATCTAGCGGACTCCTACGAGCAGTACTTC. Translated, it gives CATSRDLADSYEQYF.

V gene TRBV6-5 combines with J gene TRBJ2-1; D might be TRBD1 (6 bases). Trimming removed 6 bases from V and 5 bases from J, with 11 bases in between. The germline V gene has CDR1 MNHEY and CDR2 SVGAGI. This CDR3 has 13 amino acids. The CDR3 nucleotides are TGTGCCAGCAGGACAGGTTTCGACAATGAGCAGTTCTTC. Its translation: CASRTGFDNEQFF.

In nucleotides, the CDR3 is TGCGCCAGCAGTGACTATGGCGGGACCCTTAATGAGCAGTTCTTC. Its protein product is CASSDYGGTLNEQFF. V is TRBV10-1 and J is TRBJ2-1, with D perhaps TRBD2 (6 bases). V lost 3 bases to trimming and J lost 7 bases, with 16 bases between them. The CDR3 runs 15 residues. Germline loops: CDR1 WNHNN, CDR2 SYGVQD (reference sequence).

The V call is TRBV2, the J call TRBJ1-5; D is undetermined. Germline loops: CDR1 SNHLY, CDR2 FYNNEI. The V and J ends lost 5 bases and 5 bases respectively, with 10 bases between them. The CDR3 extends over 13 amino acids. The CDR3 spells CASSNPPDQPQHF. The DNA of the CDR3 is TGTGCCAGCAGTAACCCACCTGATCAGCCCCAGCATTTT.

The J gene is TRBJ2-1, the V gene TRBV5-1; perhaps D is TRBD1 or TRBD2 (5 bases each). Germline V gene lookup returns CDR1 SGHRS and CDR2 YFSETQ. Trimming took 0 bases from V and 0 from J, leaving 7 bases between them. This CDR3 has 15 amino acids. This chain's CDR3 is CASSLAGSSYNEQFF. As DNA, the CDR3 is TGCGCCAGCAGCTTGGCAGGGAGCTCCTACAATGAGCAGTTCTTC. Looking up the rest from reference TRBV5-1 and TRBJ2-1 gives the full variable domain: KAGVTQTPRYLIKTRGQQVTLSCSPISGHRSVSWYQQTPGQGLQFLFEYFSETQRNKGNFPGRFSGRQFSNSRSEMNVSTLELGDSALYLCASSLAGSSYNEQFFGPGTRLTVL.

This sequence joins TRBV5-6 and TRBJ2-2, with D unclear. Deletions cut 1 base from V and 0 bases from J, with 16 bases between. CDR1 is SGHDT and CDR2 is YYEEEE in the germline V gene. The CDR3 has 18 amino acids. In nucleotides, the CDR3 is TGTGCCAGCAGCTTGATAGGGTTGTTCTACTCGAACACCGGGGAGCTGTTTTTT. Encoded protein: CASSLIGLFYSNTGELFF.

This chain connects TRBV12-1 to TRBJ2-7; TRBD2 is the table's D call, not checked against the DNA. TRBV12-1 is labeled a pseudogene. The CDR3 runs to 19 residues. The CDR3 region has the DNA TGTGCCAGCAGCGGGGGTTTATTAGCGGGAGTGACGAGCTCCTACGAGCAGTACTTC. This gives the protein CASSGGLLAGVTSSYEQYF.

This clone was counted a single time. In nucleotides, the CDR3 is TGTGCCAGCAGGGGGAACAGAGACTATGGCTACACCTTC. It is translated as CASRGNRDYGYTF. The gene calls are TRBV28 and TRBJ1-2; D uncertain. The CDR3 sequence is 13 residues long. Trimming removed 6 bases at V and 3 bases at J, with 11 bases between. Germline-derived CDR1 and CDR2 are MDHEN and SYDVKM.

This sequence joins TRBV5-1 and TRBJ2-1; weak D call: TRBD1 (6 bases). The CDR3 consists of 15 residues. Trimming cost V 3 bases and J 6 bases, with 16 bases left between them. From germline, CDR1 is SGHRS and CDR2 YFSETQ. The chain's CDR3 is CASSSEGVTLNEQFF. CDR3 in DNA: TGCGCCAGCAGCTCTGAGGGGGTGACGCTCAATGAGCAGTTCTTC.